This T cell receptor (beta chain) comes out of a study of blood T cell repertoires in COVID-19. Sequenced by immunoSEQ multiplex PCR; TCRdb stores in-frame clones only, minus some. The sample consists of about 460,000 clones, 88% of them appearing once. Participant ages covered 18 to 89 years across around 25 US areas. Trimming took off 4 bases at V and 1 base at J, with 9 bases between the two ends. CDR1 SNHLY and CDR2 FYNNEI come from the germline V gene. The CDR3 extends over 14 amino acids. The chain is built from TRBV2 and TRBJ2-3; D may be TRBD1 (5 bases). The source is a woman aged 55-75 years who had recovered from COVID-19. Sequenced input: PBMCs or T cells enriched from blood (not recorded which). CDR3 in DNA: TGTGCCAGCAGTGTGGGCAGGGGCACAGATACGCAGTATTTT. Protein sequence: CASSVGRGTDTQYF.